The 6 T cell receptor beta chains below all came from one sample that was sequenced in a study of blood T cells in healthy people across ages. Through a sample-barcoded 5' primer and a J-beta primer mix, a second PCR was run for roughly 6 to 12 cycles. TCRdb re-derived calls from the 5' RACE reads in MiXCR, one entry per CDR3 protein. The sample holds hundreds of thousands of distinct CDR3 sequences, roughly three fifths seen once. Sequenced material: blood. These receptor sequences come from a man aged 55-75 years in good health.

The V and J genes are TRBV6-1 and TRBJ1-2; 9 nucleotides match TRBD1. V lost 3 bases, J lost 7 bases, and 3 bases stayed unmatched. In germline, CDR1 is MNHNS, CDR2 SASEGT. CDR3 size: 13 residues. The CDR3 protein is CASSETGGGGYTF. DNA of the CDR3: TGTGCCAGCAGTGAGACAGGGGGGGGTGGCTACACCTTC.

V gene TRBV20-1 combines with J gene TRBJ2-7; D gene unclear. This CDR3 is built from 14 residues. Trimming cost V 5 bases and J 6 bases, with 20 bases left between them. Per germline, CDR1 DFQATT and CDR2 SNEGSKA (reference sequence). CDR3 loop: CSAGWGSYTGEQYF. DNA for the CDR3: TGCAGTGCTGGGTGGGGTAGTTATACGGGCGAGCAGTACTTC.

The rearrangement joins TRBV9 to TRBJ2-1; TRBD2 is a possible D gene (6 bases). Germline assignment: CDR1 SGDLS and CDR2 YYNGEE. V was shortened by 0 bases and J by 10 bases, with 14 bases between the two germline ends. This CDR3 has 14 amino acids. The CDR3 reads CASSVATSPGEQFF. CDR3 DNA sequence: TGTGCCAGCAGCGTAGCTACTAGCCCAGGGGAGCAGTTCTTC. The variable domain in full, completed from reference TRBV9 and TRBJ2-1, reads DSGVTQTPKHLITATGQRVTLRCSPRSGDLSVYWYQQSLDQGLQFLIQYYNGEERAKGNILERFSAQQFPDLHSELNLSSLELGDSALYFCASSVATSPGEQFFGPGTRLTVL.

This chain connects TRBV6-6 to TRBJ1-1; D is undetermined. The V and J ends lost 2 bases and 1 base respectively, with 8 bases between them. The CDR3 length is 14 residues. The germline gives CDR1 MNHNY, CDR2 SVGAGI (reference sequence). CDR3 coding DNA: TGTGCCAGCAGTTACCGGACGGCGAACACTGAAGCTTTCTTT. Amino acids: CASSYRTANTEAFF.

This clonotype was found a few times. V and J are TRBV5-1 and TRBJ2-1; 8 bases agree with TRBD1. V dropped 0 bases and J dropped 0; count of bases not matched to a gene: 11. Germline CDR1 SGHRS, CDR2 YFSETQ. The CDR3 runs 19 residues. The CDR3 region is CASSLVFFGTGGSYNEQFF. CDR3 sequence (DNA): TGCGCCAGCAGCTTGGTATTCTTCGGGACAGGCGGCTCCTACAATGAGCAGTTCTTC.

The V and J genes are TRBV5-5 and TRBJ2-7; maybe TRBD1 (6 bases). Trimming took off 2 bases at V and 6 bases at J, with 15 bases between the two ends. Germline assignment: CDR1 SGHKS and CDR2 YYEKEE (reference sequence). The CDR3 length is 14 residues. CDR3 sequence (DNA): TGTGCCAGCAGCTTCCGGGACACAAACTGCGAGCAGTACTTC. Translating it yields CASSFRDTNCEQYF.